The 13 T cell receptor beta chains given below trace back to one sample, sequenced in a study of T cells in Graves' hyperthyroidism and ophthalmopathy (dated by TCRdb to about 2019). To prepare the library, multiplex PCR was applied. The sequencing machine was an Illumina HiSeq 2000. The TCR beta CDR3 regions were amplified from RNA transcripts. For the first round of RT-PCR on the TCR CDR3, the HTBI primer set was used together with the Qiagen OneStep RT-PCR kit. Clones were called with MiXCR by TCRdb after fastp trimmed the public reads at Q25, and only in-frame beta chains were retained. Rows with a matching CDR3 protein are joined into one entry that keeps the most common DNA and genes. The sample table holds hundreds of thousands of distinct CDR3 sequences, of which roughly a sixth were seen once. The top ten clonotypes cover around 15% of the sample. The sequenced sample was blood. The receptors were sampled from a woman between 45 and 60 years old with Graves' hyperthyroidism that later progressed to Graves' ophthalmopathy.

The sample holds many counts of this clonotype. This rearrangement joins TRBV27 to TRBJ1-5; 9 positions agree with TRBD1. CDR3 length: 18 residues. Trimming at V came to 5 bases and at J to 3 bases, leaving 14 bases not matched to a gene. Germline V gives CDR1 MNHEY, CDR2 SMNVEV (reference sequence). The CDR3 bases are TGTGCCAGCAGTCCGAGGCCCCCCGGACAGGGGTTCAATCAGCCCCAGCATTTT. Encoded protein: CASSPRPPGQGFNQPQHF.

This clonotype was counted ten times or more. J is TRBJ2-5 and V is TRBV2, with D perhaps matching TRBD1 (6 bases). This CDR3 contains 17 residues. The germline V gene encodes CDR1 SNHLY and CDR2 FYNNEI. The V end lost 8 bases, the J end lost 2 bases, and 24 bases lay between the germline ends. The CDR3 region has the DNA TGTGCCAGCGAGGTACCTGGGCAGGGGTCAAAGCAAGAGACCCAGTACTTC. This encodes CASEVPGQGSKQETQYF.

The table lists this clonotype with many counts. The CDR3 DNA is TGTGCCAGCAGCCAAGTCCTAGTGGGCGGAAACAATGAGCAGTTCTTC. As protein: CASSQVLVGGNNEQFF. V and J are TRBV3-1 and TRBJ2-1; no clear D gene. The V end lost 1 base, the J end lost 5 bases, and 15 bases lay between the germline ends. This CDR3 contains 16 residues. Looked up from germline, CDR1 is LGHDT and CDR2 is YNNKEL (reference sequence).

The chain links TRBV6-2 or TRBV6-3 to TRBJ2-2; TRBD2 matches at 10 bases. The junction had 4 bases not matched to a gene; V was cut back by 5 bases and J by 4 bases. Germline CDR1 reads MNHEY; CDR2 reads SVGEGT. This CDR3 spans 15 amino acids. This CDR3 is CASSQVAGGTGELFF. DNA for the CDR3: TGTGCCAGCAGTCAAGTAGCGGGAGGCACCGGGGAGCTGTTTTTT.

The gene calls are TRBV3-1 and TRBJ1-1, with D perhaps TRBD1 (6 bases). CDR3 length equals 14 residues. From germline, CDR1 is LGHDT and CDR2 YNNKEL (reference sequence). V was shortened by 4 bases and J by 3 bases, with 12 bases between the two germline ends. DNA of the CDR3: TGTGCCAGCAGCCGCCGGGGGGCGGACACTGAAGCTTTCTTT. Translating it yields CASSRRGADTEAFF. The full variable domain, its missing parts supplied by reference TRBV3-1 and TRBJ1-1, is DTAVSQTPKYLVTQMGNDKSIKCEQNLGHDTMYWYKQDSKKFLKIMFSYNNKELIINETVPNRFSPKSPDKAHLNLHINSLELGDSAVYFCASSRRGADTEAFFGQGTRLTVV.

In this sample, this clonotype turned up a few times. This rearrangement joins TRBV6-1 to TRBJ2-2; D is perhaps TRBD1 (5 bases). The CDR3 covers 14 residues. Germline V lookup: CDR1 MNHNS, CDR2 SASEGT. Trimming took off 6 bases at V and 1 base at J, with 9 bases between the two ends. The CDR3 spells CASRTALNTGELFF. The DNA for the CDR3 is TGTGCCAGCAGGACAGCACTGAACACCGGGGAGCTGTTTTTT.

This clonotype appeared once. A much more abundant neighbour one base away suggests this may be a read error. The chain uses TRBV28 and TRBJ1-2; D remains ambiguous. Between the trimmed V and J ends, which lost 3 bases and 4 bases, there was a span of 18 bases. Germline assignment: CDR1 MDHEN and CDR2 SYDVKM. The CDR3 contains 16 residues. The CDR3 is CASSFSYATAIYGYTF. CDR3 nucleotides: TGTGCCAGCAGTTTCTCTTATGCGACGGCTATCTATGGCTACACCTTC.

In regard to this clonotype: Being one base from a much bigger clone, this may be a read error. The chain uses TRBV30 and TRBJ1-2; D may be TRBD1 (6 bases). The CDR3 runs 13 residues. Germline assignment: CDR1 GTSNPN and CDR2 SVGIG (reference sequence). Between the trimmed V and J ends, which lost 0 bases and 8 bases, there was a span of 13 bases. This chain's CDR3 is CAWSVGRGAGYTF. The CDR3 DNA reads as TGTGCCTGGAGTGTTGGCAGGGGTGCGGGCTACACCTTC.

The rearrangement links TRBV19 to TRBJ1-5; D ambiguous. The germline V and J ends were trimmed by 7 bases and 0 bases, with 19 bases remaining between them. Germline V gene data show CDR1 as LNHDA and CDR2 as SQIVND (reference sequence). This CDR3 is built from 17 residues. The CDR3 DNA reads as TGTGCCAGTACCTCACGATTGTGGGGATATAGCAATCAGCCCCAGCATTTT. As protein: CASTSRLWGYSNQPQHF.

The sample holds a few counts of this clonotype. The chain carries TRBV19 and TRBJ1-5, with 12 bases aligning to TRBD1. The CDR3 spans 16 residues. With 5 bases clipped from V and 6 bases from J, the junction kept 8 bases outside the gene matches. The germline V gene encodes CDR1 LNHDA and CDR2 SQIVND (reference sequence). The CDR3 is CASSPHGTGGGQPQHF. CDR3 bases: TGTGCCAGTAGTCCGCACGGGACAGGGGGCGGTCAGCCCCAGCATTTT. Combining the CDR3 with reference TRBV19 and TRBJ1-5 gives the whole variable domain DGGITQSPKYLFRKEGQNVTLSCEQNLNHDAMYWYRQDPGQGLRLIYYSQIVNDFQKGDIAEGYSVSREKKESFPLTVTSAQKNPTAFYLCASSPHGTGGGQPQHFGDGTRLSIL.

The V gene is TRBV6-6, the J gene TRBJ1-1; maybe TRBD1 (6 bases). Germline values: CDR1 MNHNY, CDR2 SVGAGI (reference sequence). This CDR3 is built from 14 residues. V lost 2 bases, J lost 3 bases, and 10 bases lay in between. The CDR3 here is CASSYLPGDTEAFF. Written as DNA, the CDR3 is TGTGCCAGCAGTTACCTTCCAGGGGACACTGAAGCTTTCTTT.

This clonotype was observed at least ten times. This chain links TRBV3-1 with TRBJ2-7; 12 bases map to TRBD1. Germline CDR1 is LGHDT and CDR2 is YNNKEL (reference sequence). V was clipped by 2 bases and J by 5 bases; unmatched bases: 7. CDR3 length: 16 amino acids. The CDR3 DNA reads TGTGCCAGCAGCCAACCCGGGACAGGGGGCTTCGACGAGCAGTACTTC. Encoded protein: CASSQPGTGGFDEQYF.

This clonotype was seen only a few times. CDR3 coding DNA: TGTGCCAGCAGCTGGGGGGGGTCGGGGGCCCAGCATTTT. Amino acids: CASSWGGSGAQHF. The chain joins TRBV5-4 to TRBJ1-5; D is possibly TRBD1 (5 bases). Germline loops: CDR1 SGHNT, CDR2 YYREEE (reference sequence). The CDR3 length is 13 residues. The V gene lost 3 bases and the J gene lost 11 bases, with 15 bases spanning the gap.